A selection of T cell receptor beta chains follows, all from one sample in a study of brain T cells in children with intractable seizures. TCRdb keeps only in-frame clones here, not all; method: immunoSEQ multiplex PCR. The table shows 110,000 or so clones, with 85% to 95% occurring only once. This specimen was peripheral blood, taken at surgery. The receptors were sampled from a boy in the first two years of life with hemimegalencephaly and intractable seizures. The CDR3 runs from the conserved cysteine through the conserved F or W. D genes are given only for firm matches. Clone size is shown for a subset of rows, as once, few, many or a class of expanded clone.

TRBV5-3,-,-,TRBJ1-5,TGTGCCAGAAGCAACGACAGCTATAATCAGCCCCAGCATTTT,CARSNDSYNQPQHF
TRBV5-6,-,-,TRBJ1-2,TGTGCCAGCAGCTTAGGTCTTGGCTATGGCTACACCTTC,CASSLGLGYGYTF
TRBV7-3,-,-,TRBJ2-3,TGTGCCAGCAGCTTAGTCTGGAGCACAGATACGCAGTATTTT,CASSLVWSTDTQYF
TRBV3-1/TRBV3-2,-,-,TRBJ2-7,TGTGCCAGCAGCCTCCTAACCGACCACTACGAGCAGTACTTC,CASSLLTDHYEQYF
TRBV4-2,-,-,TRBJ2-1,TGTGCCAGCAGCCAAGTACGCGCCTTAACGGAGCAGTTCTTC,CASSQVRALTEQFF
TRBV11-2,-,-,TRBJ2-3,TGTGCCAGCAGCCCCGGGTATGCGCAGTATTTT,CASSPGYAQYF
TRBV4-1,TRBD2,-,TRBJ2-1,TGCGCCAGCAGTCAGGGACTAGCGGGTACCAATGAGCAGTTCTTC,CASSQGLAGTNEQFF
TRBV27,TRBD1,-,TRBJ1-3,TGTGCCAGCAGTTTACAGGGGGCGGGAAACACCATATATTTT,CASSLQGAGNTIYF
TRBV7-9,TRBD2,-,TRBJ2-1,TGTGCCAGCAGCTTCAAAAACGGTCTAGCGGGAGTGAATGAGCAGTTCTTC,CASSFKNGLAGVNEQFF
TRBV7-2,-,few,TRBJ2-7,TGTGCCAGCAGCTTACTAGTGCGGGAGCAGTACTTC,CASSLLVREQYF
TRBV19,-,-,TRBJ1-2,TGTGCCAGTACCCCGAGAAGAAACTATGGCTACACCTTC,CASTPRRNYGYTF
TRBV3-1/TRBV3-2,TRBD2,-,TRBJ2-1,TGTGCCAGCAGCCAAGTCCCGGGGAGGGCCTACAATGAGCAGTTCTTC,CASSQVPGRAYNEQFF
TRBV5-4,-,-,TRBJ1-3,TGTGCCAGCAGCTTGGTCCCCGGGGGCCCCTCTGGAAACACCATATATTTT,CASSLVPGGPSGNTIYF
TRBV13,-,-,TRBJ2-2,TGTGCCAGCAGCTTAGGTACCGGGGAGCTGTTTTTT,CASSLGTGELFF
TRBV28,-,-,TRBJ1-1,TGTGCCAGCAGTCCTGTGGGGACGGTGGCAACTGAAGCTTTCTTT,CASSPVGTVATEAFF
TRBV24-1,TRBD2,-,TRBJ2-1,TGTGCCACCAGTGATTGGACTAGCGGGAGGTTCCACGAGCAGTTCTTC,CATSDWTSGRFHEQFF
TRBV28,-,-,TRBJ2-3,TGTGCCAGCAGTTTTTCGGTCACAGATACGCAGTATTTT,CASSFSVTDTQYF
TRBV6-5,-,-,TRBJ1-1,TGTGCCAGAAGTTGGTGGGGGGCGTTATTCGCTGAAGCTTTCTTT,CARSWWGALFAEAFF
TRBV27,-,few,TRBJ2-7,TGTGCCAGCAGTTTAACCGAGCAGTACTTC,CASSLTEQYF
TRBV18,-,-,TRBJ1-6,TGTGCCAGCTCACTTACAGGAGAATTGTGGAATTCACCCCTCCACTTT,CASSLTGELWNSPLHF
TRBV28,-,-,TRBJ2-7,TGTGCCAGCAGTTTACCGCCCCCATGGGCCTTGGAGCAGTACTTC,CASSLPPPWALEQYF
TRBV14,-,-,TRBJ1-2,TGTGCCAGCAGCCAAGATTGGGGGTATGGCTACACCTTC,CASSQDWGYGYTF
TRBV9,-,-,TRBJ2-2,TGTGCCAGCAGCGTAGTTGGCACTAGCTCCTACACCGGGGAGCTGTTTTTT,CASSVVGTSSYTGELFF
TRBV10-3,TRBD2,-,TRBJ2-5,TGTGCCATCAGGGCCCGACTAGCGGGAGCTGGGACCCAGTACTTC,CAIRARLAGAGTQYF
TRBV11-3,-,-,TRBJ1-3,TGTGCCAGCAGTCGACCGGGCAGCTCTGGAAACACCATATATTTT,CASSRPGSSGNTIYF
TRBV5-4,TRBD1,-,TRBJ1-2,TGTGCCAGCAGCGACAGGGGCTATGGCTACACCTTC,CASSDRGYGYTF
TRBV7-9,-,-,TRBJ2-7,TGTGCCAGCAGCCCGGGGTCCCGAAGCTCCTACGAGCAGTACTTC,CASSPGSRSSYEQYF
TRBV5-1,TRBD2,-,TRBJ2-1,TGCGCCAGCAGCGCCGGGAGGGCCGTCTACAATGAGCAGTTCTTC,CASSAGRAVYNEQFF
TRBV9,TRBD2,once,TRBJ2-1,TGTGCCAGCAGCGCGGCTAGCGGGAGAGACTACAATGAGCAGTTCTTC,CASSAASGRDYNEQFF
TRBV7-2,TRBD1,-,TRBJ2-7,TGTGCCAGCAGCCCCCGGACAGGGGCTTACGAGCAGTACTTC,CASSPRTGAYEQYF
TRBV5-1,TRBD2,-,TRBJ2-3,TGCGCCAGCAGCTTGGTTGATAGCGGGAGAACTTGGGGCGGAGATACGCAGTATTTT,CASSLVDSGRTWGGDTQYF
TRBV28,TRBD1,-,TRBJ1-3,TGTGCCAGCAGTTACCCTCACCCACTTAATCTGGACAGGGGCCTAAACACCATATATTTT,CASSYPHPLNLDRGLNTIYF
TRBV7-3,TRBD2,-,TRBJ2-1,TGTGCCAGCAGCTTAAGGCTAGCGGTCTTAAATGAGCAGTTCTTC,CASSLRLAVLNEQFF
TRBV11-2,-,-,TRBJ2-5,TGTGCCAGCAGCCGAATGGTGGAGACCCAGTACTTC,CASSRMVETQYF
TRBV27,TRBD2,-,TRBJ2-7,TGTGCCAGCAGATATAGCGGGAGTTACTACGAGCAGTACTTC,CASRYSGSYYEQYF
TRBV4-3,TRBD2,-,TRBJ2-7,TGCGCCAGCAGCCCGGGACTAGCGGGAGCCTACGAGCAGTACTTC,CASSPGLAGAYEQYF
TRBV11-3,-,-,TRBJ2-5,TGTGCCAGCGCCCGGACATCGGAAGAGACCCAGTACTTC,CASARTSEETQYF
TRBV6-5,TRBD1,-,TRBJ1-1,TGTGCCAGCAGTTACTCAGGCAGGGGGGTCGCCGCTTTCTTT,CASSYSGRGVAAFF
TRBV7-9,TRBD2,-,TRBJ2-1,TGTGCCAGCACCCGAATCGGACTAGCGGACTACAATGAGCAGTTCTTC,CASTRIGLADYNEQFF
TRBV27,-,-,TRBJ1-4,TGTGCCAGCAGTTTAAGAGCAAATGAAAAACTGTTTTTT,CASSLRANEKLFF
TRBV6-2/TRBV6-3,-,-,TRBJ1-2,TGTGCCAGCAGTTACTCGACCGGCCCAGCCACCTTC,CASSYSTGPATF
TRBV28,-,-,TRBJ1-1,TGTGCCAGCAGTTTCCAGGTCCGCAATTACGAAGCTTTCTTT,CASSFQVRNYEAFF
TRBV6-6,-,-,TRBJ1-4,TGTGCCAGTACCGCGGCGGGCAATAATGAAAAACTGTTTTTT,CASTAAGNNEKLFF
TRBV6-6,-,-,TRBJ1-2,TGTGCCAGCAGTTACCGTGTAGACTACTATGGCTACACCTTC,CASSYRVDYYGYTF
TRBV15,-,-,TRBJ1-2,TGTGCCACCAGCAGAGATGGACAAAGGGGCTATGGCTACACCTTC,CATSRDGQRGYGYTF
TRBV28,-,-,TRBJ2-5,TGTGCCAGCAGCCCCAGGGGGGGGCGAGGAGAGACCCAGTACTTC,CASSPRGGRGETQYF
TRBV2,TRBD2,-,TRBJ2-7,TGTGCCAGCAGTGAACTAGCGGGAGTCGAGCAGTACTTC,CASSELAGVEQYF
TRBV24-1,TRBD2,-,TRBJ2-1,TGTGCCACCAGTGACTTATCCGGGACTAGCGGGAACTACAATGAGCAGTTCTTC,CATSDLSGTSGNYNEQFF
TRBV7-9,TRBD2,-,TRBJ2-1,TGTGCCAGCAGCTTAGCAAGACTAGCGGGAGGGCGGGATGAGCAGTTCTTC,CASSLARLAGGRDEQFF
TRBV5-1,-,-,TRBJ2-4,TGCGCCAGCAGCTTGGGGACTATAGATCCCATAGCCAAAAACATTCAGTACTTC,CASSLGTIDPIAKNIQYF
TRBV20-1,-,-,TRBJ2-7,TGCAGTGCTAGTAGGGCGGGACCTTCCTACGAGCAGTACTTC,CSASRAGPSYEQYF